Listed here is a single T cell receptor beta chain. This clone has just one count. The antigen it binds to is not known. No base quality values were provided; no much bigger clone lies one nucleotide off. The CDR3 numbers 15 residues from cysteine through phenylalanine. The only DNA kept is the CDR3, 45 bases in frame from the first base. The V end loses 4 bases and the J end loses 5 bases, and a stretch of 15 bases separates them. The germline V gene provides CDR1 MGHRA and CDR2 YSYEKL. This sample is drawn from a study of T cells in localized non-small cell lung cancer (dated by TCRdb to about 2020). With respect to the entire study: Comparing tumors with uninvolved tumor-adjacent lungs, the study looked at the T cell repertoires of approximately 240 patients with early-stage NSCLC. The cohort was made up of a few hundred treatment-naive NSCLC patients whose localized lung tumors had been resected. NSCLC patients had a mean age of approximately 66 years, and fewer than 150 were male and 107 female.

The immunoSEQ Assay was used to sequence TCR beta CDR3 regions from DNA. In the source study's methods: T cell density was computed as TCR beta template counts normalized to usable DNA estimated by amplifying housekeeping genes. Using the preseqR package, richness was estimated by extrapolating to 120,000 templates for tissue samples and 400,000 templates for PBMC samples. Clonality was taken to be one minus Pielou's evenness. Tissue-enriched TCRs were identified by differential abundance testing using productive amino-acid clonotypes, minimum total count 5 and alpha 0.1. The Jaccard Index and the Morisita Overlap Index were used to measure how much the repertoires overlapped between compartments. TCR beta CDR3s were clustered by GLIPH together with public tetramer-defined viral CDR3s, and at least three viral sequences plus V-gene enrichment were required for viral motifs. In its TCRdb copy, this immuneACCESS table keeps in-frame sequences only and misses some clones. Where compared with another copy, unresolved V genes explain less than half of these, and the others have no known cause. That table is the source of V, J and clone size, and D and trimming were worked out from the DNA. A total of fewer than 45,000 clones appear in this sample, 70% to 90% of them only once. Roughly 7% of the sample goes to the ten largest clones.

At diagnosis, peripheral blood, uninvolved tumor-adjacent lung and tumor were collected and stored as a combination of fresh-frozen and FFPE material. Blood samples were analyzed as peripheral blood mononuclear cells for TCR repertoire profiling. Summary of the overall study and its limitations: The highest T cell clonality was observed in uninvolved tumor-adjacent lung, where clonality exceeded that of tumor, suggesting that antigenic responses were more focused in uninvolved tumor-adjacent lung. Longer overall survival was associated with higher T cell density in blood, whereas shorter survival was associated with higher clonality in adjacent lung. Because multi-region tumor sequencing was not done, intratumor heterogeneity could not be ruled out. A median of about 50 of the top 100 tumor clones turned up in the paired uninvolved adjacent lung, and 25 to 35 of those clones also ranked among the top 100 of that same adjacent lung. Because of the exploratory design, TCR variables were selected using unadjusted p-values without false-discovery rate correction.

The input for sequencing was peripheral blood, taken before any cancer treatment. The chain is made from TRBV4-1 and TRBJ2-1; the D gene is possibly TRBD1, with 6 bases matching. This TCR was recovered from a woman aged 18-49 years with stage III lung adenocarcinoma. The CDR3 here reads CASSPGQGMDNEQFF. The nucleotide sequence reads TGCGCCAGCAGCCCGGGGCAGGGGATGGACAATGAGCAGTTCTTC.